This is a list of T cell receptor beta chains from one sample in a study of T-cell memory formation after mild COVID-19. TCRdb re-called the 5' RACE reads through MiXCR, storing one row per CDR3 protein. The sample lists about 180,000 distinct CDR3 sequences, 16% occurring once. Material for sequencing was PBMCs or a T cell subset sorted from them (not recorded which). Receptors were obtained from an adult woman who had mild COVID-19 (a few samples of this study predate the infection). Cell type and time point are not known. Both conserved end residues are part of each CDR3. A D gene is named only where the DNA matches it firmly. Expanded clones are given a class, and other clones once, few, many or no size at all.

V gene: TRBV7-2; clone size: -; D gene: -; J gene: TRBJ2-1; CDR3 protein: CASSLHPGTTYNEQFF; CDR3 DNA: TGTGCCAGCAGCTTACATCCGGGGACGACCTACAATGAGCAGTTCTTC
V gene: TRBV29-1; clone size: -; D gene: -; J gene: TRBJ1-2; CDR3 protein: CSVVQGEHGYTF; CDR3 DNA: TGCAGCGTTGTTCAGGGAGAGCATGGCTACACCTTC
V gene: TRBV20-1; clone size: -; D gene: TRBD2; J gene: TRBJ2-3; CDR3 protein: CSASGAGGRDTQYF; CDR3 DNA: TGCAGTGCTAGTGGAGCGGGAGGGAGAGATACGCAGTATTTT
V gene: TRBV20-1; clone size: few; D gene: -; J gene: TRBJ1-2; CDR3 protein: CSASLSNYGYTF; CDR3 DNA: TGCAGTGCTTCTCTCTCTAACTATGGCTACACCTTC
V gene: TRBV27; clone size: -; D gene: -; J gene: TRBJ1-2; CDR3 protein: CASSRAGQPNYGYTF; CDR3 DNA: TGTGCCAGCAGCCGGGCTGGGCAGCCTAACTATGGCTACACCTTC
V gene: TRBV15; clone size: -; D gene: TRBD1; J gene: TRBJ1-3; CDR3 protein: CATSRDRTGTGGGNTIYF; CDR3 DNA: TGTGCCACCAGCAGAGATCGGACCGGGACAGGGGGTGGAAACACCATATATTTT
V gene: TRBV7-3; clone size: -; D gene: -; J gene: TRBJ1-5; CDR3 protein: CASSRNSNQPQHF; CDR3 DNA: TGTGCCAGCAGTCGAAATAGCAATCAGCCCCAGCATTTT
V gene: TRBV10-3; clone size: few; D gene: -; J gene: TRBJ2-3; CDR3 protein: CAISESNSRGVREIDTQYF; CDR3 DNA: TGTGCCATCAGTGAGTCGAACTCCAGGGGTGTGCGGGAGATAGATACGCAGTATTTT
V gene: TRBV6-1; clone size: -; D gene: -; J gene: TRBJ2-1; CDR3 protein: CASSRAKGRDEQFF; CDR3 DNA: TGTGCCAGCAGTCGAGCCAAGGGGCGGGATGAGCAGTTCTTC
V gene: TRBV7-8; clone size: -; D gene: TRBD1; J gene: TRBJ1-3; CDR3 protein: CASSLLGQGVFGNTIYF; CDR3 DNA: TGTGCCAGCAGCTTATTAGGACAGGGGGTTTTTGGAAACACCATATATTTT
V gene: TRBV9; clone size: many; D gene: TRBD2; J gene: TRBJ2-3; CDR3 protein: CASSAGLAGGTDTQYF; CDR3 DNA: TGTGCCAGCAGCGCGGGACTAGCGGGGGGCACAGATACGCAGTATTTT
V gene: TRBV29-1; clone size: few; D gene: TRBD1; J gene: TRBJ1-1; CDR3 protein: CSVEGPETGFVSHMNTEAFF; CDR3 DNA: TGCAGCGTTGAAGGGCCCGAGACAGGGTTCGTTAGTCACATGAACACTGAAGCTTTCTTT
V gene: TRBV5-1; clone size: -; D gene: -; J gene: TRBJ1-5; CDR3 protein: CASSPGTVWGNQPQHF; CDR3 DNA: TGCGCCAGCAGCCCAGGGACGGTGTGGGGCAATCAGCCCCAGCATTTT
V gene: TRBV9; clone size: few; D gene: -; J gene: TRBJ2-5; CDR3 protein: CASSAGDRQSGETQYF; CDR3 DNA: TGTGCCAGCAGCGCGGGGGACAGACAAAGTGGAGAGACCCAGTACTTC
V gene: TRBV20-1; clone size: -; D gene: -; J gene: TRBJ1-1; CDR3 protein: CSAGYEGRAFF; CDR3 DNA: TGCAGTGCCGGCTATGAGGGCCGAGCTTTCTTT
V gene: TRBV15; clone size: -; D gene: TRBD1; J gene: TRBJ2-7; CDR3 protein: CATSGDRGYEQYF; CDR3 DNA: TGTGCCACCAGCGGAGACAGGGGCTACGAGCAGTACTTC
V gene: TRBV30; clone size: many; D gene: TRBD2; J gene: TRBJ2-1; CDR3 protein: CAWSVELAGPNEQFF; CDR3 DNA: TGTGCCTGGAGTGTCGAACTAGCGGGGCCCAATGAGCAGTTCTTC
V gene: TRBV5-1; clone size: -; D gene: TRBD2; J gene: TRBJ2-2; CDR3 protein: CASSILRGGATGELFF; CDR3 DNA: TGCGCCAGCAGCATACTACGCGGGGGGGCGACCGGGGAGCTGTTTTTT
V gene: TRBV6-5; clone size: many; D gene: TRBD1; J gene: TRBJ2-7; CDR3 protein: CASSPYGGTGSYEQYF; CDR3 DNA: TGTGCCAGCAGCCCTTATGGGGGGACAGGGTCCTACGAGCAGTACTTC
V gene: TRBV6-1; clone size: -; D gene: -; J gene: TRBJ1-2; CDR3 protein: CASSDTGHLIPRF; CDR3 DNA: TGTGCCAGCAGTGATACCGGACACCTCATCCCCCGATTC
V gene: TRBV24-1; clone size: -; D gene: -; J gene: TRBJ2-5; CDR3 protein: CATSDPGRQETQYF; CDR3 DNA: TGTGCCACCAGTGACCCGGGACGCCAAGAGACCCAGTACTTC
V gene: TRBV7-9; clone size: -; D gene: TRBD1; J gene: TRBJ1-5; CDR3 protein: CASSPGQLSNQPQHF; CDR3 DNA: TGTGCCAGCAGCCCGGGACAGCTTAGCAATCAGCCCCAGCATTTT
V gene: TRBV14; clone size: -; D gene: -; J gene: TRBJ2-4; CDR3 protein: CASSILSPGKNIQYF; CDR3 DNA: TGTGCCAGCAGCATCCTATCTCCCGGCAAAAACATTCAGTACTTC
V gene: TRBV5-1; clone size: many; D gene: -; J gene: TRBJ2-1; CDR3 protein: CASSSATGGNNEQFF; CDR3 DNA: TGCGCCAGCAGCTCAGCGACCGGGGGAAACAATGAGCAGTTCTTC
V gene: TRBV29-1; clone size: few; D gene: TRBD2; J gene: TRBJ2-3; CDR3 protein: CSVAGGVTDTQYF; CDR3 DNA: TGCAGCGTTGCTGGGGGGGTCACAGATACGCAGTATTTT
V gene: TRBV5-1; clone size: -; D gene: -; J gene: TRBJ2-3; CDR3 protein: CASREPSTDTQYF; CDR3 DNA: TGCGCCAGCAGGGAACCCAGCACAGATACGCAGTATTTT
V gene: TRBV20-1; clone size: many; D gene: TRBD2; J gene: TRBJ2-7; CDR3 protein: CSARAPGTSGHEQYF; CDR3 DNA: TGCAGTGCTAGAGCTCCCGGGACTAGCGGGCACGAGCAGTACTTC
V gene: TRBV6-5; clone size: few; D gene: -; J gene: TRBJ1-2; CDR3 protein: CASSYTPANYGYTF; CDR3 DNA: TGTGCCAGCAGTTACACACCAGCTAACTATGGCTACACCTTC
V gene: TRBV5-1; clone size: few; D gene: TRBD2; J gene: TRBJ2-3; CDR3 protein: CASNLGRGGADTQYF; CDR3 DNA: TGCGCCAGCAACCTCGGTCGCGGGGGAGCAGATACGCAGTATTTT
V gene: TRBV7-2; clone size: many; D gene: -; J gene: TRBJ1-5; CDR3 protein: CASSSGPQSNQPQHF; CDR3 DNA: TGTGCCAGCAGCTCGGGACCTCAGAGCAATCAGCCCCAGCATTTT
V gene: TRBV20-1; clone size: -; D gene: TRBD2; J gene: TRBJ2-3; CDR3 protein: CSARRGGAGDGDTQYF; CDR3 DNA: TGCAGTGCTAGGCGCGGAGGAGCGGGAGATGGAGATACGCAGTATTTT